One sample yielded the 2 T cell receptor beta chains listed below, sequenced in a study of blood T cell repertoires in COVID-19. Assay: immunoSEQ multiplex PCR; the TCRdb copy retains only in-frame clones and omits some. The sample has 100,000 to 150,000 clones, less than 90% seen once; the top ten hold roughly 4%. Sequenced: PBMCs or T cells enriched from blood (not recorded which). The receptors here all came from a woman in her twenties or thirties who had recovered from COVID-19.

This clone was seen just once. J is TRBJ1-2 and V is TRBV30; tentative D call: TRBD1 (5 bases). The V gene's germline CDR1 is GTSNPN and CDR2 SVGIG (reference sequence). The CDR3 spans 12 residues. V was cut by 6 bases and J by 2 bases, with 10 bases left in between. The CDR3 DNA is TGTGCCTGCACGGGGGGGAACTATGGCTACACCTTC. Translation: CACTGGNYGYTF.

The chain has TRBV4-1 and TRBJ1-4; TRBD1 is a possible D gene (5 bases). The CDR3 spans 15 residues. The germline V and J ends were trimmed by 5 bases and 8 bases, with 18 bases remaining between them. Germline V CDR1 and CDR2: MGHRA, YSYEKL. CDR3 in amino acids: CASSKGRTREEKLFF. As DNA, the CDR3 is TGCGCCAGCAGCAAAGGCCGGACAAGGGAAGAAAAACTGTTTTTT.